The 16 T cell receptor beta chains below all came from one sample that was sequenced in a study of CD8 T cells in ankylosing spondylitis. Broader study findings: What appeared characteristic of ankylosing spondylitis blood was a TCR beta motif of seven to nine highly homologous variants.

In TCRdb, the 5' RACE reads were re-called with MiXCR into one record per CDR3 protein. This table holds a few hundred thousand distinct CDR3 sequences, about 16% found once. Antigen specificity for these receptors is unknown. The sequencing sample was made of blood, either unsorted or a sorted T cell fraction (not recorded which). These receptors all stem from a male donor with ankylosing spondylitis.

This clonotype has a count of ten or more. The chain uses TRBV20-1 and TRBJ2-7, with D perhaps TRBD2 (6 bases). This CDR3 contains 12 residues. Germline V gives CDR1 DFQATT, CDR2 SNEGSKA (reference sequence). Trimming took 6 bases from V and 1 from J, leaving 10 bases between them. The CDR3 protein is CSARDSSYEQYF. The CDR3 DNA reads TGCAGTGCAAGGGACTCGTCCTACGAGCAGTACTTC.

This chain joins TRBV7-6 and TRBJ1-2, with a weak D call TRBD1 (5 bases). CDR3 length equals 13 residues. CDR1 and CDR2 from the germline V gene are SGHVS and FNYEAQ. With 5 bases removed from V and 6 bases from J, the gap between germline ends came to 13 bases. As DNA, the CDR3 is TGTGCCAGCAGCAACCCCGGGGCGAATGGCTACACCTTC. Protein: CASSNPGANGYTF.

The chain uses TRBV7-9 and TRBJ2-5, with unresolved D. The V gene's germline CDR1 is SEHNR and CDR2 FQNEAQ (reference sequence). The CDR3 spans 14 residues. The V and J ends lost 3 bases and 2 bases respectively, with 10 bases between them. The CDR3 nucleotides read TGTGCCAGCAGCTTGGTGACGCAGCAAGAGACCCAGTACTTC. Amino acid sequence: CASSLVTQQETQYF.

This clonotype has only a few counts. The chain employs TRBV3-1 and TRBJ2-1; maybe TRBD2 (6 bases). Per germline, CDR1 LGHDT and CDR2 YNNKEL (reference sequence). V was trimmed by 3 bases and J by 10 bases, leaving 16 bases between them. The CDR3 runs 14 residues. The CDR3 DNA sequence: TGTGCCAGCAGCCAGGGCTTTGTGGCGGGGGAGCAGTTCTTC. Protein: CASSQGFVAGEQFF.

This clonotype came up a few times. The J gene is TRBJ2-2, the V gene TRBV11-2; TRBD2 aligns across 7 bases. This CDR3 spans 15 amino acids. In germline, CDR1 is SGHAT, CDR2 FQNNGV. The V segment lost 5 bases and the J segment 6 bases; nucleotides outside the gene matches: 9. The CDR3 region is CASSEHGLVAGELFF. The CDR3 nucleotides are TGTGCCAGCAGCGAACACGGACTAGTAGCCGGGGAGCTGTTTTTT.

This clonotype turned up a few times. V is TRBV10-3 and J is TRBJ2-1; tentatively, D is TRBD2 (8 bases). CDR1 is ENHRY, CDR2 SYGVKD, per germline. The V and J ends lost 4 bases and 3 bases respectively, with 34 bases between them. The CDR3 loop spans 22 amino acids. The CDR3: CAISGVPTPHQGERGNYNEQFF. CDR3 coding DNA: TGTGCCATCAGTGGAGTCCCTACTCCACACCAGGGGGAGCGGGGGAACTACAATGAGCAGTTCTTC.

This clonotype was picked up a small number of times. This sequence joins TRBV29-1 and TRBJ2-1; tentative D call: TRBD1 (5 bases). The CDR3 runs to 13 residues. V was shortened by 7 bases and J by 1 base, with 11 bases between the two germline ends. The germline gives CDR1 SQVTM, CDR2 ANQGSEA. This chain's CDR3 is CSDLGDSYNEQFF. CDR3 coding DNA: TGCAGCGACCTAGGGGATTCCTACAATGAGCAGTTCTTC.

This clonotype was seen at least ten times. The chain uses TRBV29-1 and TRBJ2-1; 7 nucleotides match TRBD1. The length of the CDR3 is 14 residues. CDR1 is SQVTM and CDR2 is ANQGSEA in the germline V gene. V gave up 5 bases and J gave up 5 bases; unmatched junction bases: 9. CDR3 protein: CSVLGTEVNNEQFF. As DNA, the CDR3 is TGCAGCGTTCTGGGGACAGAAGTTAACAATGAGCAGTTCTTC.

The chain joins TRBV29-1 to TRBJ2-1; 8 bases match TRBD2. CDR1 is SQVTM, CDR2 ANQGSEA, per germline. V lost 7 bases to trimming and J lost 4 bases; unmatched junction nucleotides: 6. CDR3 length: 13 residues. DNA of the CDR3: TGCAGCGCCGTACTAGCGGATTACAATGAGCAGTTCTTC. Residues: CSAVLADYNEQFF.

The chain has TRBV29-1 and TRBJ2-7, with D possibly being TRBD1 (6 bases). CDR3 length: 15 amino acids. Germline assignment: CDR1 SQVTM and CDR2 ANQGSEA. Trimming pared 5 bases from V and 1 base from J, leaving 18 bases between. Here the CDR3 DNA reads TGCAGCGTTTTGAATCCATCAGGGGTATCCTACGAGCAGTACTTC. It encodes CSVLNPSGVSYEQYF.

In its sample, this clonotype was seen a few times. The chain employs TRBV6-1 and TRBJ1-1; TRBD1 might be the D (5 bases). This CDR3 has 13 residues. Trimming pared 2 bases from V and 5 bases from J, leaving 9 bases between. Germline lookup yields CDR1 MNHNS and CDR2 SASEGT. CDR3 amino acids: CASSEMGQTEAFF. In nucleotides, the CDR3 is TGTGCCAGCAGTGAAATGGGGCAGACTGAAGCTTTCTTT.

The table lists this clonotype with a few counts. This sequence joins TRBV11-1 and TRBJ1-2, with D possibly TRBD1 on 6 matching bases. The germline CDR1 and CDR2 sequences are SGHAT and FQDESV (reference sequence). Deletions cut 1 base from V and 0 bases from J, with 21 bases between. The CDR3 is 19 amino acids. This chain's CDR3 is CASSLVLGGHIDSNYGYTF. CDR3 DNA sequence: TGTGCCAGCAGCTTAGTGCTGGGGGGACACATCGATTCTAACTATGGCTACACCTTC.

In this sample, this clonotype turned up a few times. CDR3 DNA sequence: TGCAGTGCTAGCTTCGGGCTGGCAGCCAGCCAAGAGACCCAGTACTTC. It translates to CSASFGLAASQETQYF. The gene calls are TRBV20-1 and TRBJ2-5; D call uncertain. The V end was cut by 3 bases, the J end by 1 base, with 18 bases between. CDR3 length equals 16 residues. From germline, CDR1 is DFQATT and CDR2 SNEGSKA (reference sequence).

In nucleotides, the CDR3 is TGTGCCAGCAGGTCCCGGGAAACCTACGAGCAGTACTTC. This translates into CASRSRETYEQYF. The chain combines TRBV28 with TRBJ2-7, with TRBD2 as a possible D gene (5 bases). Germline CDR1 reads MDHEN; CDR2 reads SYDVKM. The V end was cut by 6 bases, the J end by 2 bases, with 11 bases between. CDR3 length: 13 residues.

The chain joins TRBV12-3 or TRBV12-4 to TRBJ1-5, with a tentative D call TRBD1 (6 bases). This CDR3 contains 14 residues. V was clipped by 7 bases and J by 6 bases, with 16 bases between them. The CDR3 sequence: CASTSTLGGQPQHF. The CDR3 DNA sequence: TGTGCCAGCACCTCCACTCTAGGGGGTCAGCCCCAGCATTTT.

This clonotype was observed a few times. The chain uses TRBV7-8 and TRBJ2-5; D perhaps matches TRBD1 (5 bases). Germline CDR1 is SGHVS and CDR2 is FQNEAQ. This CDR3 contains 14 residues. V was clipped by 3 bases and J by 5 bases, with 13 bases between them. The CDR3 DNA sequence: TGTGCCAGCAGCTTCCAATTAGGGGCTGAGACCCAGTACTTC. Translated, it gives CASSFQLGAETQYF.